A single TCR beta chain is shown here with its context. Antigen unknown. The data originate from a study of cytomegalovirus exposure and HLA in healthy donors. Study-wide results and limits: Cytomegalovirus-associated TCR beta chains were listed, numbering some 180. Segments of the TCR beta V type were, in most cases, productive about 90% or about 30% of the time in an earlier analysis. At a 0.05 false discovery rate, a later analysis found over 15,000 TCR beta sequences to be associated with HLA alleles.

Unmatched junction bases numbered 1, after V lost 2 bases and J lost 1 base. Per the germline V gene, CDR1 is MGHRA and CDR2 is YSYEKL. The CDR3 is 14 amino acids. PCR involved 60 Vbeta and 13 Jbeta primers. Profiling relied on immunoSEQ multiplex PCR, and the TCRdb table lists in-frame clones only, not all of them. The sample contains 85,000 to 120,000 clones, approximately 85% of which appear only once. The sequenced material came from PBMCs. The chain links TRBV4-1 to TRBJ2-7; 8 bases are shared with TRBD1. The TCR comes from a man in his fifties in good health and CMV-seronegative. The CDR3 sequence: CASSQRTGSYEQYF. In DNA, the CDR3 is TGCGCCAGCAGCCAAAGGACAGGGTCCTACGAGCAGTACTTC.